A single sample gave rise to the 24 T cell receptor beta chains below, sequenced in a study of cytotoxic CD8 clonotypes in ibrutinib-treated CLL. The table came from immunoSEQ multiplex PCR; TCRdb's copy has only in-frame clones and leaves some out. The sample shows around 310,000 clones, 80% of them seen only once. The sample consisted of PBMCs, taken before ibrutinib treatment. The receptors stem from a human donor with chronic lymphocytic leukemia.

This sequence joins TRBV9 and TRBJ2-1; the D is unclear. The CDR3 has 15 amino acids. V shed 0 bases and J shed 0 bases, with 7 bases lying between them. Germline V gene lookup returns CDR1 SGDLS and CDR2 YYNGEE. The CDR3 region has the DNA TGTGCCAGCAGCGTAGCACGGTTCTCCTACAATGAGCAGTTCTTC. Amino acids: CASSVARFSYNEQFF.

A few counts support this clone. The CDR3 is CAWSPTGTAYGYTF. CDR3 coding DNA: TGTGCCTGGAGTCCGACCGGGACAGCTTATGGCTACACCTTC. This chain connects TRBV30 to TRBJ1-2; 7 bases are a match to TRBD1. V shed 2 bases, J shed 5 bases, and the junction held 8 bases outside the gene matches. This CDR3 spans 14 amino acids. Germline V lookup: CDR1 GTSNPN, CDR2 SVGIG (reference sequence).

The chain has TRBV9 and TRBJ1-1; D may be TRBD1 (5 bases). Trimming left V 4 bases short and J 0 bases short, with 10 bases between. The CDR3 contains 14 residues. CDR1 is SGDLS, CDR2 YYNGEE, per germline. The CDR3 DNA is TGTGCCAGCAGCCACGGGACGGTGAACACTGAAGCTTTCTTT. This translates into CASSHGTVNTEAFF. Together with reference TRBV9 and TRBJ1-1, the CDR3 gives the full variable domain: DSGVTQTPKHLITATGQRVTLRCSPRSGDLSVYWYQQSLDQGLQFLIQYYNGEERAKGNILERFSAQQFPDLHSELNLSSLELGDSALYFCASSHGTVNTEAFFGQGTRLTVV.

V usage is TRBV6-5 and J usage is TRBJ2-6; no clear D. The germline V gene encodes CDR1 MNHEY and CDR2 SVGAGI. CDR3 length equals 13 residues. V was shortened by 8 bases and J by 0 bases, with 5 bases between the two germline ends. Written as DNA, the CDR3 is TGTGCCAGCGGAGCCTCTGGGGCCAACGTCCTGACTTTC. This gives the protein CASGASGANVLTF.

The CDR3 coding sequence is TGTGCCAGCAGCGTAGGGGTAGGGCCCGGGGAGCTGTTTTTT. Amino acid sequence: CASSVGVGPGELFF. The chain is built from TRBV9 and TRBJ2-2; D remains unclear. Germline values: CDR1 SGDLS, CDR2 YYNGEE. The CDR3 runs to 14 residues. Trimming left V 0 bases short and J 6 bases short, with 9 bases between. Full variable domain (rest looked up from reference TRBV9 and TRBJ2-2): DSGVTQTPKHLITATGQRVTLRCSPRSGDLSVYWYQQSLDQGLQFLIQYYNGEERAKGNILERFSAQQFPDLHSELNLSSLELGDSALYFCASSVGVGPGELFFGEGSRLTVL.

This clone appeared a few times. V is TRBV12-5 and J is TRBJ1-2; D uncertain. The ends were cut back, 5 bases at V and 5 bases at J, with 9 bases in the middle. The CDR3 runs 12 residues. The germline V gene encodes CDR1 LGHNT and CDR2 FRNRAP. The CDR3 sequence: CASGLDLYGYTF. Here the CDR3 DNA reads TGTGCTAGTGGTCTGGACCTATATGGCTACACCTTC.

The V call is TRBV11-1, the J call TRBJ2-4, with 13 bases that match TRBD2. The CDR3 contains 19 residues. The ends lost 0 bases at V and 1 base at J; junction bases unmatched: 6. CDR1 and CDR2 (germline): SGHAT, FQDESV (reference sequence). The DNA for the CDR3 is TGTGCCAGCAGCTTAGCGGTACTAGCGGGAGGGGGGGCCAAAAACATTCAGTACTTC. Translated, it gives CASSLAVLAGGGAKNIQYF.

The J gene is TRBJ2-1, the V gene TRBV29-1, with D hard to call. V was clipped by 1 base and J by 1 base, with 2 bases between them. This CDR3 region has 12 residues. Germline CDR1 and CDR2: SQVTM and ANQGSEA. The CDR3 spells CSVEGSYNEQFF. The CDR3 DNA reads as TGCAGCGTTGAAGGATCCTACAATGAGCAGTTCTTC.

This clone occurred a few times. The V and J genes are TRBV5-4 and TRBJ2-1; D possibly matches TRBD1 or TRBD2 (6 bases each). V lost 0 bases to trimming and J lost 3 bases, with 10 bases between them. The CDR3 spans 15 residues. The V gene's germline CDR1 is SGHNT and CDR2 YYREEE (reference sequence). CDR3 residues: CASSLGGALYNEQFF. CDR3 DNA sequence: TGTGCCAGCAGCTTGGGGGGGGCCCTCTACAATGAGCAGTTCTTC.

The chain joins TRBV28 to TRBJ2-2; perhaps TRBD2 as D (6 bases). Germline lookup yields CDR1 MDHEN and CDR2 SYDVKM. Trimming left V 1 base short and J 8 bases short, with 20 bases between. This CDR3 region has 17 residues. CDR3 DNA sequence: TGTGCCAGCAGTTTATCCATCCAGGACTATAGTATAGGGGAGCTGTTTTTT. Translating it yields CASSLSIQDYSIGELFF.

V gene TRBV14 combines with J gene TRBJ1-2, with 9 nucleotides matching TRBD1. Germline lookup yields CDR1 SGHDN and CDR2 FVKESK. The ends lost 0 bases at V and 5 bases at J; junction bases unmatched: 10. The CDR3 covers 17 residues. The CDR3 DNA sequence: TGTGCCAGCAGCCAAGATAGCGGGACAGGGAGATTATATGGCTACACCTTC. Residues: CASSQDSGTGRLYGYTF.

The chain combines TRBV7-2 with TRBJ2-1; 13 bases align to TRBD2. Germline CDR1 reads SGHTA; CDR2 reads FQGNSA. V trimming: 2 bases; J trimming: 9 bases; junction bases outside the gene matches: 4. The CDR3 consists of 15 residues. For the CDR3, the DNA is TGTGCCAGCAGCTTAAGACTAGCGGGAGGTATTGAGCAGTTCTTC. Protein product: CASSLRLAGGIEQFF. Drawing the rest from reference TRBV7-2 and TRBJ2-1, the complete variable domain is GAGVSQSPSNKVTEKGKDVELRCDPISGHTALYWYRQSLGQGLEFLIYFQGNSAPDKSGLPSDRFSAERTGGSVSTLTIQRTQQEDSAVYLCASSLRLAGGIEQFFGPGTRLTVL.

The CDR3 DNA sequence: TGTGCCTGGGGACTAGCGGGAGGCTACGAGCAGTACTTC. Translating gives CAWGLAGGYEQYF. The J gene is TRBJ2-7, the V gene TRBV30, with TRBD2 matching over 14 bases. The CDR3 sequence is 13 residues long. The germline V gene has CDR1 GTSNPN and CDR2 SVGIG (reference sequence). V trimming: 5 bases; J trimming: 3 bases; junction bases outside the gene matches: 0.

The CDR3 DNA reads TGTGCCAGTTTACAGGGATACGAGCAGTACTTC. It translates to CASLQGYEQYF. The chain recombines TRBV28 with TRBJ2-7, with D possibly TRBD1 on 6 matching bases. The germline V gene encodes CDR1 MDHEN and CDR2 SYDVKM. There are 11 residues in the CDR3. The V end lost 9 bases, the J end lost 4 bases, and 10 bases lay between the germline ends.

The chain has TRBV30 and TRBJ2-6; D not resolved. The CDR3 has 16 residues. Germline V CDR1 and CDR2: GTSNPN, SVGIG (reference sequence). V lost 1 base, J lost 0 bases, and 10 bases lay in between. The CDR3 here is CAWSARRISGANVLTF. DNA for the CDR3: TGTGCCTGGAGTGCCCGACGAATCTCTGGGGCCAACGTCCTGACTTTC.

This chain connects TRBV28 to TRBJ1-1; D possibly corresponds to TRBD1 (5 bases). Germline V lookup: CDR1 MDHEN, CDR2 SYDVKM. Trimming shortened V by 5 bases and J by 10 bases, and 17 bases separated the two germline ends. CDR3 size: 13 residues. The CDR3, as DNA: TGTGCCAGCAGTACTCTTCTGCGGGGGGGAGCTTTCTTT. Translated, it gives CASSTLLRGGAFF.

The chain combines TRBV27 with TRBJ2-7; 7 positions agree with TRBD1. The CDR3 has 16 amino acids. V lost 8 bases to trimming and J lost 2 bases; unmatched junction nucleotides: 15. Germline V gives CDR1 MNHEY, CDR2 SMNVEV (reference sequence). The CDR3 DNA is TGTGCCAGCGTTTCCCTCGGGACAGACAAAACCTACGAGCAGTACTTC. Translating gives CASVSLGTDKTYEQYF.

The J gene is TRBJ1-5, the V gene TRBV30, with TRBD1 matching 8 bases. Trimming cost V 1 base and J 7 bases; bases outside gene matches: 6. The CDR3 sequence is 14 residues long. The V gene's germline CDR1 is GTSNPN and CDR2 SVGIG (reference sequence). The CDR3 loop reads CAWSGGRGRQPQHF. CDR3 nucleotide sequence: TGTGCCTGGAGTGGTGGCAGGGGGCGGCAGCCCCAGCATTTT.

The chain is built from TRBV4-2 and TRBJ2-1, with 9 nucleotides matching TRBD2. There are 16 residues in the CDR3. Trimming took 0 bases from V and 3 from J; bases not matched to a gene: 3. Per germline, CDR1 LGHNA and CDR2 YNFKEQ. CDR3 in DNA: TGTGCCAGCAGCCAAGATGCTAGCGGGATCTACAATGAGCAGTTCTTC. Translation: CASSQDASGIYNEQFF.

This clone was detected a few times. This chain joins TRBV9 and TRBJ1-3; D unresolved. Germline V gene sequence: CDR1 SGDLS, CDR2 YYNGEE. This CDR3 is 12 amino acids long. The ends were cut back, 4 bases at V and 4 bases at J, with 6 bases in the middle. The CDR3 is CASSLPGNTIYF. In DNA form, the CDR3 reads TGTGCCAGCAGCCTCCCCGGAAACACCATATATTTT.

The J gene is TRBJ2-3, the V gene TRBV5-4; 14 bases agree with TRBD2. CDR3 length: 18 residues. Germline values: CDR1 SGHNT, CDR2 YYREEE (reference sequence). V shed 4 bases, J shed 0 bases, and the junction held 7 bases outside the gene matches. CDR3 coding DNA: TGTGCCAGCAGCCCGCCGGGACTAGCGGGAGCTAGCACAGATACGCAGTATTTT. It yields the protein CASSPPGLAGASTDTQYF.

Details on this clone: Other DNA sequences from this sample encode an identical CDR3 as well. The genes are TRBV28 and TRBJ1-2; D is unresolved. This CDR3 contains 12 residues. Trimming stripped 2 bases from V and 8 bases from J, with 9 bases between. The V gene's germline CDR1 is MDHEN and CDR2 SYDVKM. The CDR3 reads CASSLRGYGYTF. In DNA form, the CDR3 reads TGTGCCAGCAGTTTAAGAGGGTACGGCTACACCTTC.

The chain carries TRBV5-4 and TRBJ2-7, with TRBD2 matching over 7 bases. The CDR3 runs 15 residues. V trimming: 3 bases; J trimming: 0 bases; junction bases outside the gene matches: 6. Germline assignment: CDR1 SGHNT and CDR2 YYREEE (reference sequence). The CDR3 sequence is CASSSGRGSSYEQYF. DNA of the CDR3: TGTGCCAGCAGCTCCGGGCGCGGGAGCTCCTACGAGCAGTACTTC.

The chain carries TRBV18 and TRBJ2-6, with unresolved D. V gave up 0 bases and J gave up 0 bases, with 9 bases separating them. This CDR3 region has 17 residues. Germline lookup yields CDR1 KGHSH and CDR2 LQKENI. The CDR3 here is CASSPPLENSGANVLTF. CDR3 coding DNA: TGTGCCAGCTCACCACCTTTAGAGAACTCTGGGGCCAACGTCCTGACTTTC. Looking up the rest from reference TRBV18 and TRBJ2-6 gives the full variable domain: NAGVMQNPRHLVRRRGQEARLRCSPMKGHSHVYWYRQLPEEGLKFMVYLQKENIIDESGMPKERFSAEFPKEGPSILRIQQVVRGDSAAYFCASSPPLENSGANVLTFGAGSRLTVL.